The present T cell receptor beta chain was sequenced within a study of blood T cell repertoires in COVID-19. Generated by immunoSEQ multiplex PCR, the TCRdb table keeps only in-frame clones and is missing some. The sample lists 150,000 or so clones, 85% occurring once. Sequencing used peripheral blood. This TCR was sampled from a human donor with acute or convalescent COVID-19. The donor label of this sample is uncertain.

The CDR3 region has the DNA TGCGCCAGCAGCTTGCCAACTAGCACAAGCACAGATACGCAGTATTTT. As protein: CASSLPTSTSTDTQYF. The gene calls are TRBV5-1 and TRBJ2-3, with TRBD2 as a possible D gene (6 bases). This CDR3 spans 16 amino acids. Trimming removed 1 base at V and 0 bases at J, with 12 bases between. Germline CDR1 is SGHRS and CDR2 is YFSETQ.